The 7 T cell receptor beta chains listed next were all sequenced from one sample in a study of cytomegalovirus exposure and HLA in healthy donors. Amplification used 60 Vbeta primers and 13 Jbeta primers. The data were produced by immunoSEQ multiplex PCR, yet TCRdb's version contains in-frame clones alone and is incomplete. Of tens of thousands of clones listed, around 62% were seen once; the top ten hold around a sixth. The source material was PBMCs. These receptors were collected from a man aged 35-49 years in good health and CMV-seropositive.

The chain uses TRBV7-9 and TRBJ1-4, with a possible D match to TRBD1 (5 bases). V lost 4 bases, J lost 6 bases, and 12 bases lay in between. Germline V gene lookup returns CDR1 SEHNR and CDR2 FQNEAQ (reference sequence). The CDR3 has 14 amino acids. CDR3 coding DNA: TGTGCCAGCAGCTATTTGGAGGGGTATGAAAAACTGTTTTTT. The encoded protein is CASSYLEGYEKLFF.

The chain links TRBV30 to TRBJ1-1; no clear D. Germline V lookup: CDR1 GTSNPN, CDR2 SVGIG (reference sequence). The length of the CDR3 is 13 residues. Trimming removed 1 base from V and 4 bases from J, with 10 bases in between. CDR3 sequence reads: CAWSGFAGTEAFF. The CDR3 DNA reads as TGTGCCTGGAGTGGCTTTGCCGGCACTGAAGCTTTCTTT.

The rearrangement uses TRBV6-6 and TRBJ2-2; 9 nucleotides match TRBD1. The V gene end was trimmed by 8 bases and the J gene end by 5 bases; junction bases not matched to a gene: 6. Germline values: CDR1 MNHNY, CDR2 SVGAGI (reference sequence). The CDR3 runs to 14 residues. The CDR3 sequence is CASWGQGRTGELFF. Here the CDR3 DNA reads TGTGCCAGCTGGGGACAGGGTAGGACCGGGGAGCTGTTTTTT.

The chain joins TRBV27 to TRBJ2-5; D is perhaps TRBD2 (6 bases). Trimming removed 5 bases from V and 4 bases from J, with 11 bases in between. CDR1 and CDR2 (germline): MNHEY, SMNVEV (reference sequence). The CDR3 contains 13 residues. For the CDR3, the DNA is TGTGCCAGCAGTATCCTCGGGGGAGAGACCCAGTACTTC. It specifies CASSILGGETQYF.

The gene calls are TRBV7-8 and TRBJ2-1, with D hard to call. Trimming stripped 4 bases from V and 4 bases from J, with 14 bases between. The CDR3 is 15 amino acids. The V gene's germline CDR1 is SGHVS and CDR2 FQNEAQ. For the CDR3, the DNA is TGTGCCAGCAGCTCACAGTCGTCCATATACAATGAGCAGTTCTTC. Encoded protein: CASSSQSSIYNEQFF.

The CDR3 bases are TGTGCCAGCTCACCAACGGGGACAGGGAATAATGAAAAACTGTTTTTT. This encodes CASSPTGTGNNEKLFF. This sequence joins TRBV18 and TRBJ1-4; 9 bases map to TRBD1. There are 16 residues in the CDR3. Per the germline V gene, CDR1 is KGHSH and CDR2 is LQKENI. V trimming: 2 bases; J trimming: 4 bases; junction bases outside the gene matches: 5.

This rearrangement joins TRBV7-9 to TRBJ1-2; possible D gene TRBD1, 5 bases. The V end lost 1 base, the J end lost 4 bases, and 16 bases lay between the germline ends. CDR3 length: 16 residues. CDR1 is SEHNR and CDR2 is FQNEAQ in the germline V gene (reference sequence). In nucleotides, the CDR3 is TGTGCCAGCAGCTTAGAGGGCGGCAGGGCTCTCTATGGCTACACCTTC. It specifies CASSLEGGRALYGYTF.